This T cell receptor (beta chain) was recorded in a study of shared clonotypes between healthy human individuals. Study conclusions and caveats: An expected dependence of interdonor clonotype sharing on sequencing depth was noted.

Trimming removed 5 bases from V and 9 bases from J; junction bases left unmatched: 7. The CDR3 is 13 residues long. The germline CDR1 and CDR2 sequences are GTSNPN and SVGIG (reference sequence). A note on this clone: Its antigen is unidentified.

Sequenced by immunoSEQ multiplex PCR; TCRdb stores in-frame clones only, minus some. The repertoire includes some 2,000,000 clones, 95% of them detected once, and approximately 0.13% sits in the top ten. The chain has TRBV30 and TRBJ1-6, with TRBD1 matching over 7 bases. The receptor was isolated from a man between 18 and 35 years old in good health. Specimen: naive CD4+ T cells sorted from blood. Subset described: CD45RA+ positively selected. The CDR3 loop reads CAWGQAEGSPLHF. The CDR3 DNA follows: TGTGCCTGGGGACAGGCGGAGGGTTCACCCCTCCACTTT.